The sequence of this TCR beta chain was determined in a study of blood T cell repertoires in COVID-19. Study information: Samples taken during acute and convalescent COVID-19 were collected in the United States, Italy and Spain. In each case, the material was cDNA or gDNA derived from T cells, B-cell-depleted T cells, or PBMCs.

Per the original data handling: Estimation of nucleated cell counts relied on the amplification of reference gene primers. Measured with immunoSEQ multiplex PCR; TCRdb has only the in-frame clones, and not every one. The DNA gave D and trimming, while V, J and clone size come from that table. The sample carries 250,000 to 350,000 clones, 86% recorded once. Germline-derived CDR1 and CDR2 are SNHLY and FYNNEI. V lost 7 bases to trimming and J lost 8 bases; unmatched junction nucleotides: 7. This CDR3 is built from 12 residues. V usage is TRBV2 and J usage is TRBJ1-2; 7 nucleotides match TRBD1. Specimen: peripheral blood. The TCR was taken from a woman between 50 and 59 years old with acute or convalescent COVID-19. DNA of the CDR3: TGTGCCAGCACCCGACAGGGTGGGGGCTACACCTTC. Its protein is CASTRQGGGYTF.